This is a list of T cell receptor beta chains from one sample in a study of T cells after posttransplantation cyclophosphamide. The protocol was immunoSEQ multiplex PCR, while the TCRdb copy is restricted to in-frame clones and leaves out a portion. The sample lists tens of thousands of clones, about 82% occurring once. Sequenced input: PBMCs. These receptors were taken from a young man with a blood cancer, CMV-positive, and with a related stem cell donor. The CDR3 runs from the conserved cysteine through the conserved F or W. Fields, in order: J gene, CDR3 length, V gene, CDR3 protein.

>TRBJ2-7|13|TRBV27
CASSPGQSYEQYF
>TRBJ2-3|17|TRBV19
CASSILYSGSPTDTQYF
>TRBJ2-3|18|TRBV4-1
CASSQGLAGLTSTDTQYF
>TRBJ2-1|14|TRBV30
CAWSVLAGEVEQFF
>TRBJ2-7|17|TRBV5-1
CASSTLPGASGRNEQYF
>TRBJ2-7|14|TRBV10-1
CASSVASRIYEQYF
>TRBJ2-1|16|TRBV7-3
CASSQALAGDYNEQFF
>TRBJ2-1|14|TRBV10-3
CAISSGTINNEQFF
>TRBJ1-1|15|TRBV4-1
CASSQAGQWNTEAFF
>TRBJ1-2|16|TRBV4-1
CASSQAQIAGDYGYTF
>TRBJ2-7|16|TRBV28
CASSSDWTSGPYEQYF
>TRBJ1-1|14|TRBV5-1
CASSLAGENTEAFF
>TRBJ2-2|19|TRBV11-2
CASSLTRAGPGRVTGELFF
>TRBJ1-5|14|TRBV27
CASSRGGTNQPQHF
>TRBJ1-2|15|TRBV7-8
CASSAYHRGSSGYTF
>TRBJ2-7|15|TRBV25-1
CASSVPGQSSYEQYF
>TRBJ2-2|17|TRBV11-3
CASSTLGLAGGVGELFF
>TRBJ1-5|16|TRBV7-9
CATAVQGASSNQPQHF
>TRBJ2-7|16|TRBV7-2
CASSFPTSGVSYEQYF
>TRBJ1-5|16|TRBV19
CASSTGQYNSNQPQHF
>TRBJ1-6|15|TRBV6-5
CASSSGSSYNSPLHF
>TRBJ1-1|15|TRBV5-1
CASSLDRQINTEAFF
>TRBJ2-7|14|TRBV10-3
CAISASGSLYEQYF
>TRBJ2-5|14|TRBV14
CASSQGGLEETQYF
>TRBJ2-7|13|TRBV27
CASSPGGIHEQYF